This T cell receptor beta chain stems from a study of human thymus T cells. Points from the study as a whole: Gene usage (both V and J) appeared biased in thymic and blood repertoires.

V was clipped by 6 bases and J by 4 bases; unmatched bases: 7. Germline CDR1 is LNHDA and CDR2 is SQIVND (reference sequence). The CDR3 sequence is 14 residues long. The table lists this clone with a count of one. Its antigen is still unknown. During surgery, about 0.5-1 mL peripheral blood was drawn from four of eight donors. Sequenced by immunoSEQ multiplex PCR; TCRdb stores in-frame clones only, minus some. The sample contains tens of thousands of clones, roughly 94% of which appear only once. The TCR was taken from a girl under two years old with a congenital heart defect but otherwise immunologically healthy. The rearrangement uses TRBV19 and TRBJ2-3, with TRBD2 matching 7 bases. The sample was blood. The CDR3 reads CASSSQRDSDTQYF. The CDR3 region has the DNA TGTGCCAGTAGCTCCCAGCGGGACTCAGATACGCAGTATTTT.